These T cell receptor beta chains were read from a single sample in a study of CD8 T cells in Susac syndrome. TCRdb analysed the immunoSEQ multiplex PCR reads with MiXCR anew, one entry per CDR3 protein. The repertoire has 150,000 to 200,000 distinct CDR3 sequences, roughly 92% of them found once; the top ten carry 0.1%. Sequencing was done on a sample of CD4+ T cells from PBMCs. The receptors shown here come from a human donor in good health. CDR3s leave out the opening cysteine and the closing phenylalanine or tryptophan. Each record gives: J gene, V gene, CDR3 protein.

>TRBJ1-1|TRBV5-1
ASSLAAAISLNTEAF
>TRBJ1-2|TRBV4-1
ASSRRDVGYGYT
>TRBJ2-4|TRBV28
ASNPLGSGGKNIQY
>TRBJ1-1|TRBV3-1
ASSPTLNTEAF
>TRBJ2-3|TRBV30
AYDRGPDTQY
>TRBJ1-3|TRBV7-9
ASRRGISGNTIY
>TRBJ1-2|TRBV7-9
ASSPLGGNYGYT
>TRBJ2-3|TRBV29-1
SGLIGSDTQY
>TRBJ1-1|TRBV9
ASSSVSGVNTEAF
>TRBJ2-2|TRBV5-1
ASSPSPRGLANTGELF
>TRBJ2-7|TRBV10-3
AISGQEGSYEQY
>TRBJ2-2|TRBV7-6
ASSLVAGQGNTGELF
>TRBJ1-1|TRBV7-8
ASSLSGGQGQAF
>TRBJ2-7|TRBV3-1
ASSQVSYEQY
>TRBJ2-7|TRBV12-3/TRBV12-4
ASSLLDRDYEQY
>TRBJ2-5|TRBV7-9
ASLTSGGETQY
>TRBJ2-1|TRBV3-1
ASSQDTSGVGDEQF
>TRBJ1-1|TRBV6-5
ASSYSPGANTEAF
>TRBJ1-1|TRBV12-3/TRBV12-4
ASSLQGSDTEAF
>TRBJ2-5|TRBV5-1
ASSHGTDRETQY
>TRBJ1-5|TRBV19
ASSLGRTGSQH
>TRBJ1-3|TRBV18
ASSPLDRAGNTIY
>TRBJ1-2|TRBV6-2/TRBV6-3
ASSIREGYT
>TRBJ2-6|TRBV28
ASGWGNGANVLT
>TRBJ1-1|TRBV9
ASSVVAENTEAF
>TRBJ2-2|TRBV27
ASSYGEFGTGELF
>TRBJ2-7|TRBV4-1
ASSPRDELPYEQY
>TRBJ2-7|TRBV28
ASSFMLSSSYEQY
>TRBJ1-6|TRBV27
ASKVLGSANYNSPLH
>TRBJ2-7|TRBV30
AWSANSLSSYEQY
>TRBJ1-2|TRBV28
ASSGTGDRTFYGYT
>TRBJ2-4|TRBV20-1
SAEDRIKNIQY
>TRBJ2-2|TRBV29-1
SVDTDTNTGELF
>TRBJ2-4|TRBV19
ASKPGQTIAKNIQY
>TRBJ2-7|TRBV28
ASSLIGSAYEQY
>TRBJ2-3|TRBV11-3
ASSSLTDTQY
>TRBJ2-3|TRBV3-1
ASSLPGPRTDTQY
>TRBJ2-3|TRBV2
ASRVAGGSRDTQY
>TRBJ1-1|TRBV5-1
ASSSNRGPNTEAF
>TRBJ2-1|TRBV7-2
ASSQTSNEQF
>TRBJ2-5|TRBV7-3
ASSKDGRGETQY
>TRBJ1-3|TRBV5-6
ASSLAGGAKGNTIY
>TRBJ1-2|TRBV5-1
ASSLAGGRGQGIGTNYGYT
>TRBJ1-5|TRBV4-2
ASSLTGGNRNQPQH
>TRBJ1-1|TRBV7-9
ASSTQQGHTEAF
>TRBJ1-1|TRBV29-1
SVGKGENTEAF
>TRBJ1-5|TRBV28
ASRRQGLLGQPQH
>TRBJ2-2|TRBV4-2
ASSQASLVTGELF
>TRBJ2-5|TRBV29-1
SVAYRDGETQY
>TRBJ2-2|TRBV11-1
ASRWGDTGNTGELF
>TRBJ1-5|TRBV19
ASSPKGRGSQPQH
>TRBJ2-3|TRBV20-1
SARGARDTQY
>TRBJ2-1|TRBV7-2
ASSPGRGPLPYNEQF